This is a list of T cell receptor beta chains from one sample in a study of T-cell reconstitution after alpha-beta-depleted transplantation in children. TCRdb used MiXCR to reprocess the PCR reads, holding one entry per CDR3 protein. The table lists some 240,000 distinct CDR3 sequences, about 11% of them singletons. The sample was PBMCs from the stem cell graft donor, taken from the stem cell graft. Receptors originate from a human donor who donated a stem cell graft to a child with acute lymphoblastic leukemia. The CDR3 runs from the conserved cysteine through the conserved F or W. The D gene is left open where the match is weak. For some rows the clone size is stated as once, few or many, or as a class when expanded; others skip it.

d_gene: TRBD1
abundance: -
v_gene: TRBV11-3
j_gene: TRBJ1-2
CDR3aa: CASRYEGQDTPGDLANYGYTF
CDR3nt: TGTGCCAGCAGATACGAGGGACAGGACACCCCTGGGGATTTAGCTAACTATGGCTACACCTTC

d_gene: -
abundance: many
v_gene: TRBV12-3/TRBV12-4
j_gene: TRBJ2-7
CDR3aa: CASSLGGIGQDEQYF
CDR3nt: TGTGCCAGCAGTTTAGGTGGTATAGGTCAGGACGAGCAGTACTTC

d_gene: -
abundance: many
v_gene: TRBV5-1
j_gene: TRBJ2-3
CDR3aa: CASSLVESDTQYF
CDR3nt: TGCGCCAGCAGCTTGGTGGAGTCAGATACGCAGTATTTT

d_gene: -
abundance: many
v_gene: TRBV12-3/TRBV12-4
j_gene: TRBJ1-5
CDR3aa: CASSLGQANQPQHF
CDR3nt: TGTGCCAGCAGTTTGGGGCAGGCGAATCAGCCCCAGCATTTT

d_gene: -
abundance: many
v_gene: TRBV12-3/TRBV12-4
j_gene: TRBJ1-1
CDR3aa: CASNAPTGINTEAFF
CDR3nt: TGTGCCAGCAACGCCCCTACAGGGATTAACACTGAAGCTTTCTTT

d_gene: -
abundance: many
v_gene: TRBV7-2
j_gene: TRBJ2-7
CDR3aa: CASSPRVQVEEQYF
CDR3nt: TGTGCCAGCAGCCCCCGGGTACAGGTCGAAGAGCAGTACTTC

d_gene: TRBD1
abundance: many
v_gene: TRBV2
j_gene: TRBJ1-5
CDR3aa: CASSDAWDSNQPQHF
CDR3nt: TGTGCCAGCAGTGACGCCTGGGACAGTAATCAGCCCCAGCATTTT

d_gene: -
abundance: few
v_gene: TRBV11-3
j_gene: TRBJ1-1
CDR3aa: CASSTGTVNTEAFF
CDR3nt: TGTGCCAGCAGCACCGGGACGGTGAACACTGAAGCTTTCTTT

d_gene: -
abundance: many
v_gene: TRBV12-3/TRBV12-4
j_gene: TRBJ2-5
CDR3aa: CASRVSGAKETQYF
CDR3nt: TGTGCCAGCAGAGTTTCCGGGGCCAAAGAGACCCAGTACTTC

d_gene: TRBD1
abundance: many
v_gene: TRBV7-2
j_gene: TRBJ2-1
CDR3aa: CASSPGTGGFYNEQFF
CDR3nt: TGTGCCAGCAGCCCAGGGACAGGGGGCTTCTACAATGAGCAGTTCTTC

d_gene: TRBD1
abundance: few
v_gene: TRBV11-3
j_gene: TRBJ2-2
CDR3aa: CASRTGTETGELFF
CDR3nt: TGTGCCAGCAGGACCGGGACAGAGACCGGGGAGCTGTTTTTT

d_gene: TRBD2
abundance: many
v_gene: TRBV4-2
j_gene: TRBJ2-1
CDR3aa: CASSQDVAGAIKEQFF
CDR3nt: TGTGCCAGCAGCCAAGATGTCGCGGGAGCTATCAAGGAGCAGTTCTTC

d_gene: -
abundance: many
v_gene: TRBV5-1
j_gene: TRBJ2-1
CDR3aa: CATSYLPGSYNEQFF
CDR3nt: TGCGCCACATCTTACCTCCCCGGCAGTTACAATGAGCAGTTCTTC

d_gene: -
abundance: many
v_gene: TRBV20-1
j_gene: TRBJ2-2
CDR3aa: CSAARDGYTGELFF
CDR3nt: TGCAGTGCTGCGAGAGACGGGTACACCGGGGAGCTGTTTTTT

d_gene: -
abundance: few
v_gene: TRBV7-9
j_gene: TRBJ1-1
CDR3aa: CASSSGSRYTEAFF
CDR3nt: TGTGCCAGCAGCTCAGGAAGTCGATACACTGAAGCTTTCTTT

d_gene: -
abundance: -
v_gene: TRBV7-3
j_gene: TRBJ1-4
CDR3aa: CASSLCEVRTPHRNEKLFF
CDR3nt: TGTGCCAGCAGCTTATGTGAGGTGAGAACACCACATCGTAACGAAAAACTGTTTTTT